The clone carrying this TCR beta chain was seen many times. Its specificity is unknown. The CDR3 totals 19 residues. Germline V lookup: CDR1 MNHEY, CDR2 SVGEGT. V dropped 2 bases and J dropped 0; count of bases not matched to a gene: 15. Study results and limitations: Tumor Treg TCRs overlapped most with tumor naive CD4+ cells.

After constant-region reverse-primer amplification, full-length variable regions underwent semi-nested PCR with Nested Universal Primer A. Using its own MiXCR run on the 5' RACE reads, TCRdb lists one record per CDR3 protein. The table lists approximately 50,000 distinct CDR3 sequences, about 28% of them singletons. Cells sorted as Tregs were CD4+, CD25+ and CD127-/low. The sequenced sample was tumor-infiltrating Tregs sorted from the breast tumor. The clonotype comes from a female donor with breast cancer. This chain links TRBV6-2 or TRBV6-3 with TRBJ2-7, with 8 nucleotides matching TRBD2. The CDR3 sequence is CASSYGAFGPSGFSYEQYF. CDR3 DNA sequence: TGTGCCAGCAGTTACGGGGCATTCGGGCCTAGCGGGTTCTCCTACGAGCAGTACTTC.